This T cell receptor (beta chain) was sequenced for a study of OX40 agonist ivuxolimab in advanced cancers. At the level of the study: There were three patients with partial responses, one having hepatocellular carcinoma and two cutaneous melanoma.

Study-level points and caveats: Expanded peripheral T cells had an undetermined antigen specificity.

Concerning this clone: What it binds is not known.

Profiled with immunoSEQ multiplex PCR; TCRdb holds only in-frame clones, not every one. The sample yields 65,000 to 85,000 clones, approximately 89% seen once. The CDR3 contains 15 residues. Trimming took 1 base from V and 0 from J, leaving 9 bases between them. From germline, CDR1 is LNHNV and CDR2 YYDKDF (reference sequence). Exclusion of a patient followed from autoimmune disease history or systemic immunosuppression. This chain connects TRBV15 to TRBJ1-1; D gene unclear. The receptor comes from an adult with an advanced solid tumor such as melanoma, head and neck, liver or kidney cancer. The material was CD4+ or CD8+ T cells sorted from blood, obtained in a trial of the OX40 agonist ivuxolimab. The CDR3 loop reads CATSRARTVNTEAFF. CDR3 sequence (DNA): TGTGCCACCAGCAGAGCCCGGACGGTGAACACTGAAGCTTTCTTT.